This record looks at one T cell receptor beta chain sequence and its context. Its target is unknown. Amplifying from RNA transcripts, the study obtained TCR beta CDR3 regions. The first round was an RT-PCR with HTBI primers, and the second round was a multiplex PCR. MiXCR, applied by TCRdb to the multiplex PCR reads, yields one record per CDR3 protein. The sample carries nearly 400,000 distinct CDR3 sequences, about 16% recorded once. The sample originates from a study of Graves' ophthalmopathy and Graves' hyperthyroidism. Overall study results and limits: Researchers report that a 13-signature model separated ophthalmopathy from stable hyperthyroidism, posting about 88% sensitivity and 75% to 84% specificity.

Per the germline V gene, CDR1 is DFQATT and CDR2 is SNEGSKA (reference sequence). J lost 5 bases, V lost 0 bases, and 7 bases had no gene match. The CDR3 consists of 14 residues. Disease in donors with ophthalmopathy had moderate-to-severe activity, CAS ≥3, NOSPECS ≥4 and under 3 months' duration. Out of around 10 ml of fresh peripheral blood, PBMCs were obtained. The chain employs TRBV20-1 and TRBJ2-7, with 7 nucleotides matching TRBD2. The source material was peripheral blood. This sequence was found in a woman between 18 and 30 years old with Graves' ophthalmopathy. The CDR3 region is CSARDHGRMDEQYF. The CDR3 DNA reads as TGCAGTGCTAGAGACCACGGGAGGATGGACGAGCAGTACTTC.